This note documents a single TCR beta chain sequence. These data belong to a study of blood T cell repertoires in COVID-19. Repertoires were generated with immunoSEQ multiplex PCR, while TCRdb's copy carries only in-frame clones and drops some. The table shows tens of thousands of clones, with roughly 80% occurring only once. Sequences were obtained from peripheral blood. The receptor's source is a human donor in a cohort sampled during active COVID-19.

The DNA for the CDR3 is TGTGCCAGTTCTAAGGCTGGGCTAGCGGGGGGGCCCTACGAGCAGTACTTC. This gives the protein CASSKAGLAGGPYEQYF. The chain links TRBV28 to TRBJ2-7, with 12 bases lining up with TRBD2. Germline CDR1 MDHEN, CDR2 SYDVKM. This CDR3 is built from 17 residues. Trimming removed 9 bases from V and 2 bases from J; junction bases left unmatched: 14. The whole variable domain, filled in from reference TRBV28 and TRBJ2-7, reads DVKVTQSSRYLVKRTGEKVFLECVQDMDHENMFWYRQDPGLGLRLIYFSYDVKMKEKGDIPEGYSVSREKKERFSLILESASTNQTSMYLCASSKAGLAGGPYEQYFGPGTRLTVT.